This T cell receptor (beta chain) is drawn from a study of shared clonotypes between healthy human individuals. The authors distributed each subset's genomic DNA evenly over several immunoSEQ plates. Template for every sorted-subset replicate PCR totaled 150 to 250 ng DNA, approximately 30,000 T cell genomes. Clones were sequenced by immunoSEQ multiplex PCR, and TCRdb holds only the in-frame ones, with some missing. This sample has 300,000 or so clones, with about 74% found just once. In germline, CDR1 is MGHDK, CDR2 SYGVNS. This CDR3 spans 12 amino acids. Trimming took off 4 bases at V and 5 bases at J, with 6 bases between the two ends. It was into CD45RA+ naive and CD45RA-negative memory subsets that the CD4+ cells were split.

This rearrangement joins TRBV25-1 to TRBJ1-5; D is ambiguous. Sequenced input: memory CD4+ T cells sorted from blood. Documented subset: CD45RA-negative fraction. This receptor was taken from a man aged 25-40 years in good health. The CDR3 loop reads CASSARDQPQHF. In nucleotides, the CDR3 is TGTGCCAGCAGTGCCCGAGATCAGCCCCAGCATTTT.